The 25 T cell receptor beta chains presented below share a single source sample, sequenced in a study of T cells in Graves' hyperthyroidism and ophthalmopathy. RNA transcripts provided the source from which TCR beta CDR3 regions were amplified. Using the HTBI primer set, a first-round RT-PCR was run on the TCR CDR3. TCRdb passed the multiplex PCR reads through MiXCR, listing each CDR3 protein once. The data contain roughly 290,000 distinct CDR3 sequences, more than 10% of them singletons. The source material was blood. These receptors were taken from a woman between 25 and 40 years old with Graves' hyperthyroidism that later progressed to Graves' ophthalmopathy.

This rearrangement joins TRBV28 to TRBJ1-5, with 10 bases lining up with TRBD1. Germline-derived CDR1 and CDR2 are MDHEN and SYDVKM. The CDR3 extends over 14 amino acids. After removal of 5 bases from V and 7 bases from J, the junction contained 5 bases not matched to a gene. The DNA of the CDR3 is TGTGCCAGCAGTCCAAGGGACAGGGGCCAGCCCCAGCATTTT. This sequence encodes CASSPRDRGQPQHF.

This clonotype was counted at least ten times. The chain joins TRBV10-3 to TRBJ1-1, with TRBD1 matching over 7 bases. Trimming at V came to 6 bases and at J to 0 bases, leaving 4 bases not matched to a gene. This CDR3 contains 14 residues. Germline loops: CDR1 ENHRY, CDR2 SYGVKD. The CDR3 nucleotides read TGTGCCATCAGGGGTGGGACAGTGAACACTGAAGCTTTCTTT. Protein sequence: CAIRGGTVNTEAFF.

This clonotype was counted many times. V usage is TRBV12-3 or TRBV12-4 and J usage is TRBJ2-2; a possible D gene is TRBD1 (5 bases). Trimming removed 1 base from V and 3 bases from J, with 6 bases in between. The CDR3 has 14 amino acids. Here the CDR3 DNA reads TGTGCCAGCAGTTTAGGGGGCGACACCGGGGAGCTGTTTTTT. It codes for CASSLGGDTGELFF.

This clonotype was counted ten times or more. The chain couples TRBV9 to TRBJ2-7; possible D gene TRBD2, 6 bases. Germline V gene sequence: CDR1 SGDLS, CDR2 YYNGEE. The CDR3 loop spans 14 amino acids. V was shortened by 1 base and J by 4 bases, with 12 bases between the two germline ends. The CDR3 loop is CASSVRAGSYEQYF. The CDR3 DNA is TGTGCCAGCAGCGTAAGAGCGGGCTCGTACGAGCAGTACTTC.

At least ten counts were recorded for this clonotype. The rearrangement uses TRBV27 and TRBJ2-5, with 13 bases aligning to TRBD2. Germline-derived CDR1 and CDR2 are MNHEY and SMNVEV (reference sequence). Trimming at V came to 5 bases and at J to 4 bases, leaving 13 bases not matched to a gene. The CDR3 has 18 residues. The CDR3 nucleotides read TGTGCCAGCAGTCCCACGCCGGGACTAGCGGGGAGGGGAGAGACCCAGTACTTC. Amino acids: CASSPTPGLAGRGETQYF.

This clonotype has at least ten counts. V gene TRBV28 combines with J gene TRBJ2-1; maybe TRBD1 (6 bases). The CDR3 totals 14 residues. V lost 3 bases, J lost 7 bases, and 13 bases lay in between. Germline V gene lookup returns CDR1 MDHEN and CDR2 SYDVKM. CDR3 protein: CASSFITGRNEQFF. As DNA, the CDR3 is TGTGCCAGCAGTTTCATTACAGGGCGGAATGAGCAGTTCTTC.

This clonotype came up many times. This chain connects TRBV6-2 or TRBV6-3 to TRBJ2-7; D not resolved. Germline V gene data show CDR1 as MNHEY and CDR2 as SVGEGT. Trimming took 0 bases from V and 0 from J, leaving 9 bases between them. This CDR3 is built from 15 residues. The CDR3 nucleotides read TGTGCCAGCAGTTACTCGAACAGCCCCTCCTACGAGCAGTACTTC. The encoded protein is CASSYSNSPSYEQYF.

The sample holds many counts of this clonotype. The V gene is TRBV3-1, the J gene TRBJ1-1; a weak D match, TRBD1 (5 bases). V lost 3 bases to trimming and J lost 1 base, with 9 bases between them. CDR1 is LGHDT, CDR2 YNNKEL, per germline (reference sequence). The CDR3 consists of 14 residues. The CDR3 sequence is CASSHRVRNTEAFF. DNA of the CDR3: TGTGCCAGCAGCCACAGGGTACGGAACACTGAAGCTTTCTTT.

This clonotype appeared many times. The chain has TRBV30 and TRBJ1-4; D remains ambiguous. This CDR3 spans 12 amino acids. The V and J ends lost 4 bases and 5 bases respectively, with 8 bases between them. CDR1 is GTSNPN and CDR2 is SVGIG in the germline V gene (reference sequence). The CDR3 sequence is CAWKVGNEKLFF. The CDR3 DNA follows: TGTGCCTGGAAAGTGGGAAATGAAAAACTGTTTTTT.

This clonotype was found a few times. The V gene is TRBV4-3, the J gene TRBJ1-4, with D hard to call. Germline V gene sequence: CDR1 LGHNA, CDR2 YSLEER. Trimming cost V 0 bases and J 8 bases, with 16 bases left between them. This CDR3 comprises 16 residues. The CDR3 sequence is CASSQEFEGMQEKLFF. The CDR3 bases are TGCGCCAGCAGCCAAGAATTCGAGGGAATGCAGGAAAAACTGTTTTTT.

This clonotype came up many times. V gene TRBV5-5 combines with J gene TRBJ2-1; 10 nucleotides agree with TRBD1. Germline V gene lookup returns CDR1 SGHKS and CDR2 YYEKEE (reference sequence). J lost 6 bases, V lost 4 bases, and 13 bases had no gene match. This CDR3 contains 17 residues. The CDR3 sequence: CASSLRTGGLLVNEQFF. The DNA for the CDR3 is TGTGCCAGCAGCCTCCGGACAGGGGGGTTACTTGTCAATGAGCAGTTCTTC.

This clonotype has at least ten counts. The gene calls are TRBV28 and TRBJ2-7; D possibly corresponds to TRBD2 (6 bases). With 8 bases removed from V and 0 bases from J, the gap between germline ends came to 17 bases. Looked up from germline, CDR1 is MDHEN and CDR2 is SYDVKM. This CDR3 contains 15 residues. CDR3 protein: CASSTTGGPSYEQYF. The DNA for the CDR3 is TGTGCCAGCTCCACAACCGGGGGTCCCTCCTACGAGCAGTACTTC.

This clonotype was counted at least ten times. J is TRBJ1-6 and V is TRBV20-1; D is possibly TRBD1 (6 bases). Trimming left V 5 bases short and J 5 bases short, with 16 bases between. The CDR3 extends over 15 amino acids. Germline V gene sequence: CDR1 DFQATT, CDR2 SNEGSKA (reference sequence). CDR3 in DNA: TGCAGTGCTTCGCGTACAGGGCTTCATAATTCACCCCTCCACTTT. It is translated as CSASRTGLHNSPLHF.

The chain uses TRBV19 and TRBJ1-2; weak D call: TRBD1 (5 bases). Germline assignment: CDR1 LNHDA and CDR2 SQIVND (reference sequence). CDR3 length equals 14 residues. V was shortened by 8 bases and J by 1 base, with 14 bases between the two germline ends. The CDR3 spells CASSFLQVNYGYTF. CDR3 nucleotide sequence: TGTGCCAGTTCTTTTCTACAGGTTAACTATGGCTACACCTTC.

The chain recombines TRBV5-8 with TRBJ2-7; D possibly corresponds to TRBD2 (6 bases). The J call may be wrong; the DNA end is better matched by TRBJ2-1. In germline, CDR1 is SGHTS, CDR2 YDEGEE. The CDR3 extends over 14 amino acids. The CDR3 here is CASSLEGLSYEQFF. CDR3 DNA: TGTGCCAGCAGCTTAGAGGGACTTTCCTACGAGCAGTTCTTC.

The chain combines TRBV28 with TRBJ2-3; weak D call: TRBD2 (6 bases). The V gene's germline CDR1 is MDHEN and CDR2 SYDVKM. V was clipped by 6 bases and J by 10 bases, with 17 bases between them. This CDR3 region has 13 residues. CDR3 in DNA: TGTGCCAGCAGCGGAACAACTAGGAGGGCGCAGTATTTT. This encodes CASSGTTRRAQYF. The full variable domain, rest sourced from reference TRBV28 and TRBJ2-3, is DVKVTQSSRYLVKRTGEKVFLECVQDMDHENMFWYRQDPGLGLRLIYFSYDVKMKEKGDIPEGYSVSREKKERFSLILESASTNQTSMYLCASSGTTRRAQYFGPGTRLTVL.

Many counts were recorded for this clonotype. In DNA form, the CDR3 reads TGCAGTGCTAGAGATTTCGCGGGAGAGGGTGAGACCCAGTACTTC. Its protein is CSARDFAGEGETQYF. The rearrangement uses TRBV20-1 and TRBJ2-5; TRBD2 agrees at 7 bases. With V trimmed by 0 bases and J by 5 bases, 9 bases remained unmatched. Germline V gene sequence: CDR1 DFQATT, CDR2 SNEGSKA (reference sequence). The CDR3 extends over 15 amino acids.

A word on this clonotype: At one of its ends the junction is not consistent with the germline gene, which may arise from a read error. The gene calls are TRBV9 and TRBJ1-4; 8 positions match TRBD1. There are 15 residues in the CDR3. Germline CDR1 is SGDLS and CDR2 is YYNGEE. The CDR3 coding sequence is TGTGCCAGCAGCGTCTCGGGACAGGTTACTGAAAAACTGTCTTTT. It yields the protein CASSVSGQVTEKLSF.

The chain couples TRBV2 to TRBJ1-2; possibly TRBD1 for D (5 bases). This CDR3 comprises 16 residues. V shed 1 base and J shed 3 bases, with 15 bases lying between them. CDR1 and CDR2 (germline): SNHLY, FYNNEI. The CDR3 loop reads CASSEVPGKSDYGYTF. The CDR3 bases are TGTGCCAGCAGTGAAGTCCCAGGGAAAAGTGACTATGGCTACACCTTC. Full variable domain (remainder filled in from reference TRBV2 and TRBJ1-2): EPEVTQTPSHQVTQMGQEVILRCVPISNHLYFYWYRQILGQKVEFLVSFYNNEISEKSEIFDDQFSVERPDGSNFTLKIRSTKLEDSAMYFCASSEVPGKSDYGYTFGSGTRLTVV.

This clonotype was found many times. The DNA for the CDR3 is TGCGCCAGCAGCCAAGTGGCAGCGGGAGGGATCCAAGAGACCCAGTACTTC. Protein: CASSQVAAGGIQETQYF. The V and J genes are TRBV4-1 and TRBJ2-5; 10 nucleotides agree with TRBD2. Trimming at V came to 1 base and at J to 1 base, leaving 6 bases not matched to a gene. The CDR3 is 17 residues long. CDR1 and CDR2 (germline): MGHRA, YSYEKL.

The J gene is TRBJ2-5, the V gene TRBV29-1; D is undetermined. Germline V CDR1 and CDR2: SQVTM, ANQGSEA. V gave up 2 bases and J gave up 1 base, with 11 bases separating them. The CDR3 is 14 amino acids. The CDR3 DNA follows: TGCAGCGTTGAACGAGGCCCTCCCCAAGAGACCCAGTACTTC. Translated, it gives CSVERGPPQETQYF.

This clonotype showed up many times. The chain couples TRBV28 to TRBJ2-5, with D unresolved. V lost 4 bases and J 5 bases, leaving 11 bases between the germline ends. CDR1 is MDHEN, CDR2 SYDVKM, per germline. The CDR3 runs 13 residues. As DNA, the CDR3 is TGTGCCAGCAGTTCGGGCCAAGGGGAGACCCAGTACTTC. Translation gives CASSSGQGETQYF.

The chain carries TRBV27 and TRBJ2-5, with D possibly matching TRBD2 (6 bases). Germline CDR1 MNHEY, CDR2 SMNVEV (reference sequence). V gave up 5 bases and J gave up 3 bases, with 19 bases separating them. The CDR3 sequence is 16 residues long. CDR3 in amino acids: CASSLRGRTLKETQYF. As DNA, the CDR3 is TGTGCCAGCAGTCTCCGGGGGAGGACCCTTAAAGAGACCCAGTACTTC.

This clonotype was counted at least ten times. The chain couples TRBV20-1 to TRBJ2-1; TRBD2 matches 13 bases. With 7 bases clipped from V and 6 bases from J, the junction kept 9 bases outside the gene matches. The CDR3 has 15 residues. The germline gives CDR1 DFQATT, CDR2 SNEGSKA (reference sequence). CDR3 bases: TGCAGTGTCGGACTAGCGGGAGACGTCCCCAATGAGCAGTTCTTC. Protein product: CSVGLAGDVPNEQFF.

This clonotype has more than one count but fewer than ten. This rearrangement joins TRBV12-3 or TRBV12-4 to TRBJ1-2; 7 bases line up with TRBD1. The CDR3 has 13 residues. V lost 10 bases, J lost 0 bases, and 5 bases stayed unmatched. In nucleotides, the CDR3 is TGTGCCACCCTCAGGGGGACTAACTATGGCTACACCTTC. It is translated as CATLRGTNYGYTF.